This T cell receptor (beta chain) comes out of a study of T cells in Graves' hyperthyroidism and ophthalmopathy. Study information: Peripheral blood specimens were obtained at initial diagnosis, prior to any treatment.

This CDR3 has 15 residues. The V segment lost 5 bases and the J segment 5 bases; nucleotides outside the gene matches: 7. Germline V lookup: CDR1 KGHSH, CDR2 LQKENI. Amplification of TCR beta CDR3 regions was performed using RNA transcripts as template. HTBI primers were the set used in a first-round RT-PCR of the TCR CDR3. TCRdb processed the multiplex PCR reads anew with MiXCR; each CDR3 protein has one entry. The data show fewer than 550,000 distinct CDR3 sequences, around a sixth seen once. For Graves' hyperthyroidism to be stable, ophthalmopathy could not progress within 18 months. Pregnant or lactating patients were excluded, as were those with uncontrolled infection or other autoimmune disease. The table lists this clonotype with many counts.

This chain joins TRBV18 and TRBJ2-1, with 9 bases identical to TRBD1. The sample consisted of blood. The clonotype comes from a woman aged 18-30 years with Graves' hyperthyroidism. The CDR3 here is CASSSGTGLDNEQFF. The CDR3 DNA follows: TGTGCCAGCTCATCCGGGACAGGGCTCGACAATGAGCAGTTCTTC. Using reference TRBV18 and TRBJ2-1 for the parts outside the CDR3, the full variable domain is NAGVMQNPRHLVRRRGQEARLRCSPMKGHSHVYWYRQLPEEGLKFMVYLQKENIIDESGMPKERFSAEFPKEGPSILRIQQVVRGDSAAYFCASSSGTGLDNEQFFGPGTRLTVL.